Given below is one TCR beta chain in context. What it binds is not known. CDR3 length: 15 residues. Trimming cost V 3 bases and J 0 bases; bases outside gene matches: 1. Germline V gives CDR1 SEHNR, CDR2 FQNEAQ (reference sequence). These data originate in a study of T cell responses to AZD1222 COVID-19 vaccine. Sequencing was performed with immunoSEQ multiplex PCR; in TCRdb, only in-frame clones are kept and a portion is missing. Of tens of thousands of clones listed, just over 90% are singletons. Study-wide results and caveats: Reportedly, close to half of spike-specific TCRs are directed against unmutated variant regions. Distributed over spike, vaccine-associated CD4 TCRs predominated at 160-218 and 743-854. Mostly white British, mostly female donors; authors suggested clonal diversity may be underestimated.

This chain links TRBV7-9 with TRBJ2-2, with TRBD1 matching 7 bases. The TCR comes from an adult in good health. The material sequenced was peripheral blood, taken on day 0 of AZD1222 vaccination. CDR3 loop: CASSFQGANTGELFF. CDR3 nucleotide sequence: TGTGCCAGCAGCTTCCAGGGGGCGAACACCGGGGAGCTGTTTTTT. The variable domain in full, completed from reference TRBV7-9 and TRBJ2-2, reads DTGVSQNPRHKITKRGQNVTFRCDPISEHNRLYWYRQTLGQGPEFLTYFQNEAQLEKSRLLSDRFSAERPKGSFSTLEIQRTEQGDSAMYLCASSFQGANTGELFFGEGSRLTVL.